The 32 T cell receptor beta chains below all came from one sample that was sequenced in a study of identical twins. TCRdb recomputed calls from the 5' RACE reads with MiXCR, one row per CDR3 protein. The profile shows some 460,000 distinct CDR3 sequences, 12% to 15% of them singletons. This sample was shared with a second study, whose subject was yellow fever vaccine responses in identical twins.

The specimen sequenced was CD4+ T cells sorted from blood. The source is a woman younger than 30 in good health.

The chain uses TRBV20-1 and TRBJ1-6; D is uncertain. The CDR3 contains 14 residues. The V and J ends lost 1 base and 7 bases respectively, with 11 bases between them. Per germline, CDR1 DFQATT and CDR2 SNEGSKA (reference sequence). In DNA, the CDR3 is TGCAGTGCTAGAGTGCTAGGAGGGAATTCACCCCTCCACTTT. This sequence encodes CSARVLGGNSPLHF.

This clonotype was seen a few times. The V gene is TRBV7-2, the J gene TRBJ2-3; TRBD2 matches at 10 bases. CDR1 SGHTA and CDR2 FQGNSA come from the germline V gene. The V segment lost 2 bases and the J segment 4 bases; nucleotides outside the gene matches: 9. The CDR3 has 17 residues. The chain's CDR3 is CASSLRASGSNADTQYF. The CDR3 DNA sequence: TGTGCCAGCAGCTTAAGAGCTAGCGGGAGTAACGCAGATACGCAGTATTTT.

The chain links TRBV5-5 to TRBJ2-7; D not resolved. The CDR3 extends over 12 amino acids. Germline CDR1 SGHKS, CDR2 YYEKEE (reference sequence). The V gene lost 0 bases and the J gene lost 7 bases, with 8 bases spanning the gap. The CDR3 region is CASSLERFEQYF. CDR3 coding DNA: TGTGCCAGCAGCTTGGAACGGTTTGAGCAGTACTTC.

This clonotype was seen only a few times. This sequence joins TRBV3-1 and TRBJ2-3; TRBD2 matches 7 bases. This CDR3 comprises 17 residues. J lost 4 bases, V lost 4 bases, and 14 bases had no gene match. CDR1 and CDR2 from the germline V gene are LGHDT and YNNKEL (reference sequence). DNA for the CDR3: TGTGCCAGCAGCCCCCCCTGGACTAGTATTTTATCAGATACGCAGTATTTT. As protein: CASSPPWTSILSDTQYF.

This clonotype was observed a handful of times. V gene TRBV14 combines with J gene TRBJ2-3; weak D call: TRBD2 (6 bases). Germline V lookup: CDR1 SGHDN, CDR2 FVKESK. V shed 4 bases and J shed 2 bases, with 16 bases lying between them. The CDR3 length is 16 residues. The CDR3 DNA is TGTGCCAGCAGCCTGGGACTCAAACCAACCACAGATACGCAGTATTTT. The encoded protein is CASSLGLKPTTDTQYF.

In its sample, this clonotype was seen many times. V usage is TRBV5-1 and J usage is TRBJ1-1; no firm D call. Germline CDR1 and CDR2: SGHRS and YFSETQ. V dropped 1 base and J dropped 1 base, with 5 bases sitting between them. The CDR3 has 13 amino acids. CDR3 protein: CASSLIRNTEAFF. DNA of the CDR3: TGCGCCAGCAGCTTGATACGGAACACTGAAGCTTTCTTT.

This clonotype was found many times. This chain uses TRBV29-1 with TRBJ2-7; 10 bases map to TRBD1. Trimming at V came to 7 bases and at J to 4 bases, leaving 10 bases not matched to a gene. This CDR3 contains 14 residues. Germline CDR1 SQVTM, CDR2 ANQGSEA. CDR3 coding DNA: TGCAGCGCCCGGAGGACAGGGGGAGGGTACGAGCAGTACTTC. This gives the protein CSARRTGGGYEQYF.

In DNA, the CDR3 is TGTGCCAGCAGCCAAGATTTAACTCACTCCTACGAGCAGTACTTC. It is translated as CASSQDLTHSYEQYF. This chain uses TRBV3-1 with TRBJ2-7, with no clear D. Trimming stripped 0 bases from V and 0 bases from J, with 9 bases between. The CDR3 spans 15 residues. CDR1 LGHDT and CDR2 YNNKEL come from the germline V gene (reference sequence).

This clonotype came up a few times. The V call is TRBV19, the J call TRBJ2-1; no clear D. This CDR3 has 15 amino acids. Germline CDR1 reads LNHDA; CDR2 reads SQIVND (reference sequence). V gave up 6 bases and J gave up 8 bases, with 20 bases separating them. The CDR3 sequence: CASSRFPLIDHEQFF. The DNA of the CDR3 is TGTGCCAGTAGCCGATTCCCCCTCATAGACCATGAGCAGTTCTTC. Based on the CDR3 plus reference TRBV19 and TRBJ2-1, the full variable domain is DGGITQSPKYLFRKEGQNVTLSCEQNLNHDAMYWYRQDPGQGLRLIYYSQIVNDFQKGDIAEGYSVSREKKESFPLTVTSAQKNPTAFYLCASSRFPLIDHEQFFGPGTRLTVL.

This rearrangement joins TRBV10-3 to TRBJ1-2; weak D call: TRBD1 (5 bases). Germline V gives CDR1 ENHRY, CDR2 SYGVKD. This CDR3 comprises 16 residues. V lost 0 bases and J 0 bases, leaving 11 bases between the germline ends. The CDR3: CAISESAGQTNYGYTF. In DNA form, the CDR3 reads TGTGCCATCAGTGAGTCGGCGGGGCAGACTAACTATGGCTACACCTTC.

The chain carries TRBV7-2 and TRBJ2-5; D call uncertain. The ends were cut back, 3 bases at V and 5 bases at J, with 7 bases in the middle. From germline, CDR1 is SGHTA and CDR2 FQGNSA. The CDR3 totals 12 residues. Here the CDR3 DNA reads TGTGCCAGCAGCTTTTCCCCTGAGACCCAGTACTTC. Its translation: CASSFSPETQYF.

The sample holds a few counts of this clonotype. The chain employs TRBV6-1 and TRBJ2-1; D unclear. V was pared by 3 bases and J by 4 bases, with 4 bases between. CDR3 length: 12 amino acids. Germline V CDR1 and CDR2: MNHNS, SASEGT. CDR3 residues: CASSDNYNEQFF. The CDR3 bases are TGTGCCAGCAGTGACAATTACAATGAGCAGTTCTTC.

This chain links TRBV7-2 with TRBJ2-1, with TRBD1 matching 8 bases. J lost 2 bases, V lost 3 bases, and 3 bases had no gene match. The CDR3 is 15 amino acids. Looked up from germline, CDR1 is SGHTA and CDR2 is FQGNSA. CDR3 sequence: CASSFSGQAYNEQFF. The CDR3 nucleotides read TGTGCCAGCAGCTTTTCGGGACAGGCCTACAATGAGCAGTTCTTC.

This clonotype occurred a few times. The chain uses TRBV6-2 or TRBV6-3 and TRBJ2-7, with TRBD1 identical over 7 bases. The CDR3 is 16 residues long. V dropped 3 bases and J dropped 2; count of bases not matched to a gene: 10. Per germline, CDR1 MNHEY and CDR2 SVGEGT. CDR3 amino acids: CASSYARQGKTYEQYF. CDR3 bases: TGTGCCAGCAGTTATGCCAGACAGGGAAAGACCTACGAGCAGTACTTC.

In this sample, this clonotype turned up a few times. The genes are TRBV30 and TRBJ1-2; D call uncertain. Trimming took off 0 bases at V and 2 bases at J, with 10 bases between the two ends. The CDR3 is made up of 14 amino acids. Germline V CDR1 and CDR2: GTSNPN, SVGIG (reference sequence). The CDR3 loop is CAWSVLPSNYGYTF. CDR3 DNA: TGTGCCTGGAGTGTCCTCCCCTCCAACTATGGCTACACCTTC.

This clonotype was detected a few times. The V and J genes are TRBV5-1 and TRBJ2-3; TRBD2 is a possible D gene (6 bases). V lost 0 bases to trimming and J lost 8 bases, with 13 bases between them. In germline, CDR1 is SGHRS, CDR2 YFSETQ. This CDR3 is 14 amino acids long. CDR3 loop: CASSLAGEGGTQYF. Written as DNA, the CDR3 is TGCGCCAGCAGCTTGGCGGGAGAAGGAGGTACGCAGTATTTT.

The sample holds many counts of this clonotype. V and J are TRBV12-3 or TRBV12-4 and TRBJ2-7; 7 positions agree with TRBD1. This CDR3 region has 14 residues. With V trimmed by 4 bases and J by 0 bases, 3 bases remained unmatched. CDR3 residues: CASSSWDSSYEQYF. The CDR3 nucleotides read TGTGCCAGCAGTTCCTGGGACAGCTCCTACGAGCAGTACTTC.

The chain recombines TRBV12-3 or TRBV12-4 with TRBJ2-3, with D uncertain. Trimming left V 0 bases short and J 3 bases short, with 10 bases between. The CDR3 is 15 amino acids. DNA for the CDR3: TGTGCCAGCAGTTTAGCCGGGCCTAAGACAGATACGCAGTATTTT. It is translated as CASSLAGPKTDTQYF.

This clonotype was recorded only once. This chain uses TRBV7-9 with TRBJ2-2; D not certain. Trimming removed 3 bases from V and 6 bases from J, with 8 bases in between. Germline loops: CDR1 SEHNR, CDR2 FQNEAQ (reference sequence). This CDR3 has 13 residues. CDR3 nucleotide sequence: TGTGCCAGCAGCTTGAGCGCGGCCGGGGAGCTGTTTTTT. Its translation: CASSLSAAGELFF.

Concerning this clonotype: An end of the junction differs from the germline gene, which may be a read error. The chain couples TRBV6-2 or TRBV6-3 to TRBJ2-7; 9 bases line up with TRBD1. Germline loops: CDR1 MNHEY, CDR2 SVGEGT. CDR3 length: 11 residues. For the CDR3, the DNA is TGTGCCAGCAGCACCGGACAGGGGAGGGACTTC. This gives the protein CASSTGQGRDF.

This clonotype has at least ten counts. The J gene is TRBJ2-3, the V gene TRBV4-3; D unclear. The CDR3 contains 14 residues. V gave up 4 bases and J gave up 3 bases, with 11 bases separating them. The germline CDR1 and CDR2 sequences are LGHNA and YSLEER. The CDR3: CASSPEVGTDTQYF. The CDR3 region has the DNA TGCGCCAGCAGCCCTGAAGTAGGGACAGATACGCAGTATTTT.

This clonotype was seen more than once but under ten times. This chain uses TRBV30 with TRBJ2-3; D call uncertain. Per the germline V gene, CDR1 is GTSNPN and CDR2 is SVGIG (reference sequence). The V and J ends lost 0 bases and 2 bases respectively, with 12 bases between them. This CDR3 comprises 15 residues. The CDR3 sequence is CAWSVIGIDTDTQYF. In DNA, the CDR3 is TGTGCCTGGAGTGTGATTGGCATAGACACAGATACGCAGTATTTT.

This clonotype was observed a handful of times. The V call is TRBV20-1, the J call TRBJ2-3; 7 nucleotides align to TRBD2. J lost 2 bases, V lost 6 bases, and 8 bases had no gene match. The germline V gene encodes CDR1 DFQATT and CDR2 SNEGSKA (reference sequence). The CDR3 length is 14 residues. The CDR3 reads CSATTSANTDTQYF. The DNA for the CDR3 is TGCAGTGCCACAACTAGCGCCAACACAGATACGCAGTATTTT.

This clonotype was found a few times. CDR3 in amino acids: CSARISNYGYTF. The CDR3 nucleotides read TGCAGTGCTAGGATATCTAACTATGGCTACACCTTC. The J gene is TRBJ1-2, the V gene TRBV20-1; D is ambiguous. The CDR3 consists of 12 residues. V was pared by 3 bases and J by 0 bases, with 5 bases between. Germline V CDR1 and CDR2: DFQATT, SNEGSKA (reference sequence).

This clonotype showed up just a few times. The chain links TRBV12-3 or TRBV12-4 to TRBJ1-1, with D possibly matching TRBD1 (5 bases). The germline V and J ends were trimmed by 7 bases and 0 bases, with 15 bases remaining between them. The CDR3 has 15 residues. The CDR3 sequence: CASILGQTVNTEAFF. In DNA form, the CDR3 reads TGTGCCAGCATCCTGGGGCAGACTGTGAACACTGAAGCTTTCTTT.

This clonotype appeared a few times. The V call is TRBV7-9, the J call TRBJ2-3; the match to TRBD1 covers 7 bases. V was pared by 5 bases and J by 6 bases, with 11 bases of the junction left unmatched. CDR1 SEHNR and CDR2 FQNEAQ come from the germline V gene (reference sequence). This CDR3 comprises 15 residues. CDR3 DNA sequence: TGTGCCAGCAGCACGGGACAGAATCTTATGGATACGCAGTATTTT. It specifies CASSTGQNLMDTQYF.

V usage is TRBV18 and J usage is TRBJ2-7; D gene unclear. This CDR3 region has 13 residues. Germline V CDR1 and CDR2: KGHSH, LQKENI. Trimming took off 2 bases at V and 5 bases at J, with 10 bases between the two ends. The CDR3 region has the DNA TGTGCCAGCTCACCAGGGGTCGAGGACGAGCAGTACTTC. Its translation: CASSPGVEDEQYF.

This clonotype has just a few counts. V gene TRBV24-1 combines with J gene TRBJ2-1, with 10 positions matching TRBD1. CDR1 KGHDR and CDR2 SFDVKD come from the germline V gene. The CDR3 runs 17 residues. J gave up 4 bases and V 2 bases, and 7 bases lay outside the gene matches. The CDR3: CATSDSTTGGAYNEQFF. CDR3 coding DNA: TGTGCCACCAGTGATTCAACGACAGGGGGCGCTTACAATGAGCAGTTCTTC.

J is TRBJ2-1 and V is TRBV20-1; 8 nucleotides match TRBD2. With V trimmed by 3 bases and J by 7 bases, 11 bases remained unmatched. In germline, CDR1 is DFQATT, CDR2 SNEGSKA (reference sequence). CDR3 length: 15 residues. The CDR3 spells CSARAGTRLINEQFF. The CDR3 DNA reads as TGCAGTGCTAGGGCCGGGACTAGACTAATAAATGAGCAGTTCTTC.

This sequence joins TRBV12-3 or TRBV12-4 and TRBJ2-7, with 9 positions matching TRBD1. The V gene end was trimmed by 6 bases and the J gene end by 4 bases; junction bases not matched to a gene: 10. The CDR3 is made up of 15 amino acids. The CDR3 spells CASSRTTGGGYEQYF. The DNA of the CDR3 is TGTGCCAGCAGCAGAACCACAGGGGGCGGTTACGAGCAGTACTTC.

J is TRBJ1-4 and V is TRBV7-2; TRBD1 is a possible D gene (5 bases). V dropped 2 bases and J dropped 3 bases, with 10 bases sitting between them. This CDR3 region has 15 residues. Germline CDR1 is SGHTA and CDR2 is FQGNSA. The DNA for the CDR3 is TGTGCCAGCAGCTTATGGGGCTGGGCTAATGAAAAACTGTTTTTT. It translates to CASSLWGWANEKLFF.

This clonotype was counted between two and nine times. The rearrangement joins TRBV7-9 to TRBJ2-2, with 8 bases matching TRBD1. The CDR3 totals 14 residues. The V gene's germline CDR1 is SEHNR and CDR2 FQNEAQ (reference sequence). With V trimmed by 4 bases and J by 5 bases, 3 bases remained unmatched. The CDR3 bases are TGTGCCAGCAGCTCGGACAGGGAAACCGGGGAGCTGTTTTTT. Its translation: CASSSDRETGELFF.